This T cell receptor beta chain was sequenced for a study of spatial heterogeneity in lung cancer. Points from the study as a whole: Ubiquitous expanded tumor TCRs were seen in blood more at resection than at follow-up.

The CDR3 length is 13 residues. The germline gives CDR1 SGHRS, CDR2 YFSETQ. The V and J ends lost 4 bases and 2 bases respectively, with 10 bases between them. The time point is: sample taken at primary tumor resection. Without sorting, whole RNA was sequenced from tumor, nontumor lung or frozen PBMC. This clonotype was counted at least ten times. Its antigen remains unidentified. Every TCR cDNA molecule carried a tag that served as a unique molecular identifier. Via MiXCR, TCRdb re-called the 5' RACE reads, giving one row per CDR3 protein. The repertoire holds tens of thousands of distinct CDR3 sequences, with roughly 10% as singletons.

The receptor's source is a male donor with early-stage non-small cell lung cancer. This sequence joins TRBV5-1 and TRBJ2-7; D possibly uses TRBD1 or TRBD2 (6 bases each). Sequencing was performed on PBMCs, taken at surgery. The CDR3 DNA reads TGCGCCAGCAGCACGGAGGGGGCCTACGAGCAGTACTTC. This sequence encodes CASSTEGAYEQYF.